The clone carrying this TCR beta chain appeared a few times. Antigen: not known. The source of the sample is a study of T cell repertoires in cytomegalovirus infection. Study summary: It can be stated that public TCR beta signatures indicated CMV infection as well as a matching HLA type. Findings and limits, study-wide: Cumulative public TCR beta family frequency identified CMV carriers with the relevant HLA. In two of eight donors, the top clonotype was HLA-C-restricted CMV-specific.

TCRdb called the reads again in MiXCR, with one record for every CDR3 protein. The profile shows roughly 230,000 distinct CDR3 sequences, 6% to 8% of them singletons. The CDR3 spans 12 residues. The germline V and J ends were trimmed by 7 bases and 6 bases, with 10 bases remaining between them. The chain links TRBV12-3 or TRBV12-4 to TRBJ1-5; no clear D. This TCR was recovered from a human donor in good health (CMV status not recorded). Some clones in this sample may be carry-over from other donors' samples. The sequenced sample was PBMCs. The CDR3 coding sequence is TGTGCCAGCAAGTCGTTCGGTCAGCCCCAGCATTTT. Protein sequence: CASKSFGQPQHF.